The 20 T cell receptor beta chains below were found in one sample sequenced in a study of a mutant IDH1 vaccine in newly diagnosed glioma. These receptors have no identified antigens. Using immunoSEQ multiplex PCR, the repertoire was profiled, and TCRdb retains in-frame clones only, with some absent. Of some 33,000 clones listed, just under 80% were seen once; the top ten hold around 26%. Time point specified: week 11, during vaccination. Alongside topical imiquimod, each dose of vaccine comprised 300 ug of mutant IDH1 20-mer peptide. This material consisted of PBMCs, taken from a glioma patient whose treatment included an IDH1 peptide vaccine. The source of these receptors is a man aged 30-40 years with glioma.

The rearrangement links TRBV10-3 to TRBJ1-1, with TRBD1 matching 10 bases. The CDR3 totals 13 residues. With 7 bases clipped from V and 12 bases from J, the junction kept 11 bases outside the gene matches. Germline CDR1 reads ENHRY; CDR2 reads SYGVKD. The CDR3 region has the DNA TGTGCCATCACCGGAGAACCGGGACAGGGGACTTTCTTT. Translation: CAITGEPGQGTFF.

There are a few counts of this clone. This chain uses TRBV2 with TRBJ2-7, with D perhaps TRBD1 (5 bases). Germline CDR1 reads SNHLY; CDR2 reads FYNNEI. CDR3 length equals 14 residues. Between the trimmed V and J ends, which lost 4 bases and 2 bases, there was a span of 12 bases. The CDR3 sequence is CASSAVQVAYEQYF. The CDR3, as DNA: TGTGCCAGCAGTGCTGTACAGGTCGCCTACGAGCAGTACTTC.

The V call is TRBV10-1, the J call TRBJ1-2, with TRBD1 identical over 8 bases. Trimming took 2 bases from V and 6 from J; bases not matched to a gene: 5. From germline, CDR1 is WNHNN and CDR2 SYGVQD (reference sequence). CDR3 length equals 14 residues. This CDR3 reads CASSEQDREDGYTF. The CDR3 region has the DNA TGCGCCAGCAGTGAGCAGGACAGGGAGGATGGCTACACCTTC.

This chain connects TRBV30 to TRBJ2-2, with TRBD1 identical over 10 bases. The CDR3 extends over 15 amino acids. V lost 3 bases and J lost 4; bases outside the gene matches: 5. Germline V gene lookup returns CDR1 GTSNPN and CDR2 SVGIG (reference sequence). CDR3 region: CAWSVWTGGTGELFF. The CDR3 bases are TGTGCCTGGAGCGTATGGACAGGGGGCACCGGGGAGCTGTTTTTT.

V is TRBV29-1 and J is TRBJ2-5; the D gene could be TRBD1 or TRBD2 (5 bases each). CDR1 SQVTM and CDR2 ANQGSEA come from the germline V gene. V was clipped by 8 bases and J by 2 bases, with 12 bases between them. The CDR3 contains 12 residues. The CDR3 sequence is CSTGTVQETQYF. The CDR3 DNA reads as TGCAGCACCGGGACGGTGCAAGAGACCCAGTACTTC.

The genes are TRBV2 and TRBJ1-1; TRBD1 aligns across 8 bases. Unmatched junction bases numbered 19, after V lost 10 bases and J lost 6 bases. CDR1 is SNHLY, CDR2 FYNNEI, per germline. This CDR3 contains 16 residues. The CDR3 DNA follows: TGTGCCACCCCTCTCCGGGACAGGTCCATACGGGCTGAAGCTTTCTTT. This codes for CATPLRDRSIRAEAFF.

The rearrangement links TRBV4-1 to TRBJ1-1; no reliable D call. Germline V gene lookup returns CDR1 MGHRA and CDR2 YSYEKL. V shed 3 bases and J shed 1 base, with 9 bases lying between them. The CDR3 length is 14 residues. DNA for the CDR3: TGCGCCAGCAGCCACCCGACAACGAACACTGAAGCTTTCTTT. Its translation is CASSHPTTNTEAFF.

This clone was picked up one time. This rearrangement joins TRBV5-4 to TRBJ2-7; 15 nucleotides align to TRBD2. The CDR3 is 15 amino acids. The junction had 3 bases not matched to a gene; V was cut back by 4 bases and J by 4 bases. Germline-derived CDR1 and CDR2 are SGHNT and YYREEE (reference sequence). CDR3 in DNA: TGTGCCAGCAGCGGAGGGACTAGCGGGAGGTACGAGCAGTACTTC. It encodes CASSGGTSGRYEQYF.

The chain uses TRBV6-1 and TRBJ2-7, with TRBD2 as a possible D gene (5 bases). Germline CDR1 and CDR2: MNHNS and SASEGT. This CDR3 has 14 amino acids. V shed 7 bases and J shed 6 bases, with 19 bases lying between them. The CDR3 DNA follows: TGTGCCAGCACCCCGGGTCGAGAGGGATTCGAGCAGTACTTC. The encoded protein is CASTPGREGFEQYF.

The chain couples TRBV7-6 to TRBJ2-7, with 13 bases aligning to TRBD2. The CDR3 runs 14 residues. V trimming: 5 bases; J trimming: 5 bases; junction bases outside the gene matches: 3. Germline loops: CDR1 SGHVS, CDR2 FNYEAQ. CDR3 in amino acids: CASSPGLAGDEQYF. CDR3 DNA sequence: TGTGCCAGCAGCCCAGGACTAGCGGGGGACGAGCAGTACTTC.

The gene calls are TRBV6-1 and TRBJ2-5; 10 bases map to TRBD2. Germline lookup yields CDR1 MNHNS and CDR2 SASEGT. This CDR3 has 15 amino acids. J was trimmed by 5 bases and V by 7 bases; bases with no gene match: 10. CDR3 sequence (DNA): TGTGCCAGCAATCCTCTAGCGGGAGCGGGGGAGACCCAGTACTTC. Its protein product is CASNPLAGAGETQYF.

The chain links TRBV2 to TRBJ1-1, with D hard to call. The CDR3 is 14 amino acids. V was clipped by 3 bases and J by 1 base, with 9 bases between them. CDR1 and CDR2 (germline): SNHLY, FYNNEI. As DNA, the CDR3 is TGTGCCAGCAGTGATTATTGGCCGAACACTGAAGCTTTCTTT. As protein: CASSDYWPNTEAFF.

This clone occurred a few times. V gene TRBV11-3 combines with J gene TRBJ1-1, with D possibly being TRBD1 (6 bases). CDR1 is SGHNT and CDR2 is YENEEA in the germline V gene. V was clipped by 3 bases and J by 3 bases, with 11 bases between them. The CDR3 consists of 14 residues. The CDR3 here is CASSLGGPYTEAFF. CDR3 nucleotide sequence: TGTGCCAGCAGCTTGGGGGGCCCTTACACTGAAGCTTTCTTT.

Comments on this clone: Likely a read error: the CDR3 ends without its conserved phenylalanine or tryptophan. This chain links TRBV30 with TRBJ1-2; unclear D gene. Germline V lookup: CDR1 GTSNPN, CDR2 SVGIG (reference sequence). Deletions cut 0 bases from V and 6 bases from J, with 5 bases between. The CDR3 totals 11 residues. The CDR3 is CAWSVLDGYTL. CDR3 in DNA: TGTGCCTGGAGTGTACTTGATGGCTACACCCTC.

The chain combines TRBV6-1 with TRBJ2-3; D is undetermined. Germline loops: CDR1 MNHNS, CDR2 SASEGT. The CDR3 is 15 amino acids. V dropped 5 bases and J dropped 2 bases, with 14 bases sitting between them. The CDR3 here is CASSLLFPHTDTQYF. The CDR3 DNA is TGTGCCAGCAGTTTGTTGTTCCCCCACACAGATACGCAGTATTTT.

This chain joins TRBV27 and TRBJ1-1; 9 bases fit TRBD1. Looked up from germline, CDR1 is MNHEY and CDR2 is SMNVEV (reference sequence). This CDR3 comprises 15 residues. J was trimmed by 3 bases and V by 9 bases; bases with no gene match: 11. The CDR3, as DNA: TGTGCCAGGATTCGTGGAAGGACAGGGGACACTGAAGCTTTCTTT. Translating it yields CARIRGRTGDTEAFF.

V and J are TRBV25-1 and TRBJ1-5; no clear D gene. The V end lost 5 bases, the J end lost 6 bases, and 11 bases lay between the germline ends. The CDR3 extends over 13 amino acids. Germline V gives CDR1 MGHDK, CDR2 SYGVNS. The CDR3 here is CASSTGRSQPQHF. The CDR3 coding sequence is TGTGCCAGCAGTACGGGAAGAAGTCAGCCCCAGCATTTT. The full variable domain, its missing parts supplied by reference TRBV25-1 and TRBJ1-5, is EADIYQTPRYLVIGTGKKITLECSQTMGHDKMYWYQQDPGMELHLIHYSYGVNSTEKGDLSSESTVSRIRTEHFPLTLESARPSHTSQYLCASSTGRSQPQHFGDGTRLSIL.

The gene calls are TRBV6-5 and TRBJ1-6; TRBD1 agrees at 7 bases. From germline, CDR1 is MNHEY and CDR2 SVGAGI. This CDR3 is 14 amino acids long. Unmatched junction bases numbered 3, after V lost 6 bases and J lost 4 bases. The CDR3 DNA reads TGTGCCAGCAGAAAGGGACAGTATAATTCACCCCTCCACTTT. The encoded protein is CASRKGQYNSPLHF.

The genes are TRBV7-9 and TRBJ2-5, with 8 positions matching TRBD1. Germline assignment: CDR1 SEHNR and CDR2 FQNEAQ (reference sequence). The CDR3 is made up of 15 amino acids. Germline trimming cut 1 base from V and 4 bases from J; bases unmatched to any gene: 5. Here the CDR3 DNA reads TGTGCCAGCAGCTTAGTTCCCACAGGGGGAGAGACCCAGTACTTC. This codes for CASSLVPTGGETQYF.

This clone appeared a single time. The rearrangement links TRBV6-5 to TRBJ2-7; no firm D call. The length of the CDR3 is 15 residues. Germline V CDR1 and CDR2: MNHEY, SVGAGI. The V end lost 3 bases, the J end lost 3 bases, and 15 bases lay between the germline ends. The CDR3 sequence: CASSYLGGRSYEQYF. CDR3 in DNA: TGTGCCAGCAGTTATCTTGGTGGCAGGAGCTACGAGCAGTACTTC.